These 13 T cell receptor beta chains share one sample of origin, sequenced in a study of blood T cell repertoires in COVID-19. Clones were sequenced by immunoSEQ multiplex PCR, and TCRdb holds only the in-frame ones, with some missing. Here the sample spans about 100,000 clones, approximately 91% being singletons. The sequenced sample consisted of peripheral blood. The receptors originated from a man aged 50 to 60 with acute or convalescent COVID-19.

The chain couples TRBV3-1 (or the pseudogene TRBV3-2) to TRBJ1-6; D may be TRBD1 (6 bases). The CDR3 extends over 15 amino acids. Deletions cut 0 bases from V and 10 bases from J, with 13 bases between. The germline V gene has CDR1 LGHDT and CDR2 YNNKEL (reference sequence). The CDR3 bases are TGTGCCAGCAGCCAAGAGCCGGGGGGCCGGTCACCCCTCCACTTT. Translation: CASSQEPGGRSPLHF.

The chain links TRBV24-1 to TRBJ2-7, with D possibly matching TRBD2 (5 bases). The V gene's germline CDR1 is KGHDR and CDR2 SFDVKD. V gave up 9 bases and J gave up 2 bases, with 16 bases separating them. The CDR3 consists of 14 residues. CDR3 DNA: TGTGCCACCGGCGCTCGAGCGGCGCCCTACGAGCAGTACTTC. Translating gives CATGARAAPYEQYF.

CDR3 bases: TGTGCCAGCAGCTTGCCTCAGGGGAGAAACACCATATATTTT. It is translated as CASSLPQGRNTIYF. The chain uses TRBV5-8 and TRBJ1-3; possibly TRBD1 for D (6 bases). Germline CDR1 and CDR2: SGHTS and YDEGEE. The CDR3 sequence is 14 residues long. The V end was cut by 1 base, the J end by 5 bases, with 10 bases between. Using reference TRBV5-8 and TRBJ1-3 for the parts outside the CDR3, the full variable domain is EAGVTQSPTHLIKTRGQQATLRCSPISGHTSVYWYQQALGLGLQFLLWYDEGEERNRGNFPPRFSGRQFPNYSSELNVNALELEDSALYLCASSLPQGRNTIYFGEGSWLTVV.

This sequence joins TRBV5-5 and TRBJ1-6; D is uncertain. Germline V gene data show CDR1 as SGHKS and CDR2 as YYEKEE (reference sequence). The CDR3 length is 13 residues. V lost 4 bases to trimming and J lost 14 bases, with 16 bases between them. CDR3 residues: CASSPDRGYTLHF. Written as DNA, the CDR3 is TGTGCCAGCAGCCCCGATCGGGGATATACCCTCCACTTT. The entire variable domain, with the rest obtained from reference TRBV5-5 and TRBJ1-6, is as follows: DAGVTQSPTHLIKTRGQQVTLRCSPISGHKSVSWYQQVLGQGPQFIFQYYEKEERGRGNFPDRFSARQFPNYSSELNVNALLLGDSALYLCASSPDRGYTLHFGNGTRLTVT.

The chain combines TRBV3-1 (or the pseudogene TRBV3-2) with TRBJ2-7, with 8 bases lining up with TRBD2. Germline V gene data show CDR1 as LGHDT and CDR2 as YNNKEL (reference sequence). The CDR3 spans 14 residues. J was trimmed by 3 bases and V by 4 bases; bases with no gene match: 5. CDR3 nucleotide sequence: TGTGCCAGCAGCCGGGAGCGGGGGATCTACGAGCAGTACTTC. Protein sequence: CASSRERGIYEQYF.

V is TRBV4-1 and J is TRBJ1-2; D is possibly TRBD1 (5 bases). Germline lookup yields CDR1 MGHRA and CDR2 YSYEKL. CDR3 length: 15 amino acids. The V end was cut by 3 bases, the J end by 0 bases, with 11 bases between. The chain's CDR3 is CASSHPTVSNYGYTF. The CDR3, as DNA: TGCGCCAGCAGCCATCCGACAGTCTCTAACTATGGCTACACCTTC.

The J gene is TRBJ1-4, the V gene TRBV28; D uncertain. The CDR3 length is 15 residues. Germline CDR1 MDHEN, CDR2 SYDVKM. V shed 2 bases and J shed 4 bases, with 11 bases lying between them. CDR3 nucleotide sequence: TGTGCCAGCAGTTTAGTAGCTCGGAGTAATGAAAAACTGTTTTTT. This codes for CASSLVARSNEKLFF.

This chain joins TRBV19 and TRBJ2-3; no clear D. Germline CDR1 reads LNHDA; CDR2 reads SQIVND (reference sequence). CDR3 size: 15 residues. Between the trimmed V and J ends, which lost 3 bases and 1 base, there was a span of 11 bases. The CDR3 here is CASSIVRVGTDTQYF. As DNA, the CDR3 is TGTGCCAGTAGTATCGTCCGTGTAGGCACAGATACGCAGTATTTT.

The chain couples TRBV12-3 or TRBV12-4 to TRBJ2-7, with a possible D match to TRBD1 (6 bases). This CDR3 has 13 amino acids. V was pared by 4 bases and J by 2 bases, with 9 bases between. This CDR3 is CASSWDTTYEQYF. For the CDR3, the DNA is TGTGCCAGCAGTTGGGACACCACCTACGAGCAGTACTTC.

The genes are TRBV5-6 and TRBJ1-5; no definite D call. CDR3 length: 16 residues. Trimming left V 4 bases short and J 2 bases short, with 16 bases between. Germline loops: CDR1 SGHDT, CDR2 YYEEEE. CDR3 coding DNA: TGTGCCAGCAGCGCAAGGTGGCAGGCAGGCAATCAGCCCCAGCATTTT. This translates into CASSARWQAGNQPQHF.

Here the CDR3 DNA reads TGTGCCAGCAGCCCCCCGGACAGTCTGCAGCCCCAGCATTTT. It encodes CASSPPDSLQPQHF. J is TRBJ1-5 and V is TRBV28, with D tentatively TRBD1 (6 bases). V gave up 6 bases and J gave up 7 bases, with 16 bases separating them. The germline gives CDR1 MDHEN, CDR2 SYDVKM. The CDR3 has 14 residues.

V gene TRBV5-1 combines with J gene TRBJ1-1, with D unclear. This CDR3 is built from 14 residues. V was cut by 0 bases and J by 1 base, with 7 bases left in between. The germline V gene encodes CDR1 SGHRS and CDR2 YFSETQ. The CDR3 region is CASSLESRNTEAFF. For the CDR3, the DNA is TGCGCCAGCAGCTTGGAGTCGCGGAACACTGAAGCTTTCTTT.

The J gene is TRBJ2-7, the V gene TRBV28; D is perhaps TRBD1 (5 bases). V lost 8 bases, J lost 2 bases, and 16 bases lay in between. The CDR3 sequence is 14 residues long. Looked up from germline, CDR1 is MDHEN and CDR2 is SYDVKM. The CDR3 DNA is TGTGCCAGCTCAACCTCCAGGGCGACCTACGAGCAGTACTTC. As protein: CASSTSRATYEQYF. The whole variable domain, filled in from reference TRBV28 and TRBJ2-7, reads DVKVTQSSRYLVKRTGEKVFLECVQDMDHENMFWYRQDPGLGLRLIYFSYDVKMKEKGDIPEGYSVSREKKERFSLILESASTNQTSMYLCASSTSRATYEQYFGPGTRLTVT.